These T cell receptor beta chains were read from a single sample in a study of cytomegalovirus exposure and HLA in healthy donors. Produced via immunoSEQ multiplex PCR; TCRdb's table is partial and in-frame only. The table includes 81,000 or so clones, just under 75% detected once. Input material: PBMCs. Receptors were obtained from a man aged 55-75 years in good health and CMV-seronegative. Both conserved end residues are part of each CDR3. Each record gives: CDR3 length, clone size, J gene, D gene, V gene, CDR3 DNA, CDR3 protein. A D gene is named only where the DNA matches it firmly. Expanded clones get a size class; other rows say once, few or many, or leave the size out.

14 . TRBJ2-7 TRBD1 TRBV7-2 TGTGCCAGCAGCGTACAGGGGGTATCTTACGAGCAGTACTTC CASSVQGVSYEQYF
16 . TRBJ1-1 . TRBV4-2 TGTGCCAGCAGCCAAGATGAGGGGGGGTGGAACACTGAAGCTTTCTTT CASSQDEGGWNTEAFF
15 . TRBJ2-5 TRBD1 TRBV7-9 TGTGCCAGCACCGGGACAGGGGGCGTCCAAGAGACCCAGTACTTC CASTGTGGVQETQYF
16 . TRBJ1-2 . TRBV5-1 TGCGCCAGCAGCCCGGACGGCGGAGGGTTAGGCTATGGCTACACCTTC CASSPDGGGLGYGYTF
14 . TRBJ1-2 TRBD1 TRBV6-1 TGTGCCAGCAGAGAGACAGGGTCTTGGTATGGCTACACCTTC CASRETGSWYGYTF
16 . TRBJ1-3 . TRBV18 TGTGCCAGCTCACCGGCTGGCCGACAGCTTGGAAACACCGTATATTTT CASSPAGRQLGNTVYF
15 . TRBJ1-1 TRBD1 TRBV4-1 TGCGCCAGCAACCAACAGGGGTCGATGAACACTGAAGCTTTCTTT CASNQQGSMNTEAFF
13 . TRBJ1-5 . TRBV7-6 TGTGCCAGCAGCCCCCAGGGCGGACAGCCCCAGCATTTT CASSPQGGQPQHF
15 once TRBJ2-1 . TRBV7-9 TGTGCCAGCAGCTCAAGGGGGGGTCGTTACAATGAGCAGTTCTTC CASSSRGGRYNEQFF
16 once TRBJ2-7 TRBD1 TRBV2 TGTGCCAGCAGTGACAGGAGACAGGGGGCTTCCTACGAGCAGTACTTC CASSDRRQGASYEQYF
16 . TRBJ1-1 TRBD1 TRBV27 TGTGCCAGCAGTCACTTATCCGGGACAGCGAACACTGAAGCTTTCTTT CASSHLSGTANTEAFF
13 . TRBJ2-7 . TRBV28 TGTGCCAGCAGTTTAAGGGGGATCTGGGTGCAGTACTTC CASSLRGIWVQYF
14 . TRBJ2-5 . TRBV7-9 TGTGCCAGCAGCTTAGTACAGCTCCAAGAGACCCAGTACTTC CASSLVQLQETQYF
15 . TRBJ1-1 . TRBV2 TGTGCCAGCAGTGTGGACAGTTCCACGGACACTGAAGCTTTCTTT CASSVDSSTDTEAFF
14 . TRBJ1-1 . TRBV5-1 TGCGCCAGCAGCTCCCGGGAACCCAACACTGAAGCTTTCTTT CASSSREPNTEAFF
17 . TRBJ2-5 . TRBV19 TGTGCCAGTAGTATAACTTCTACAGGGACGGGGCAAGAGACCCAGTACTTC CASSITSTGTGQETQYF
17 . TRBJ1-1 TRBD1 TRBV27 TGTGCCAGCAGCCCCGGGACAGGGCGAGTCTATGACACTGAAGCTTTCTTT CASSPGTGRVYDTEAFF
12 . TRBJ2-7 . TRBV25-1 TGTGCCAGCAGTACCGGTGGCGCTAGGCAGTACTTC CASSTGGARQYF
17 . TRBJ1-5 . TRBV4-1 TGCGCCAGCAGCCAAGAGTTTATGGGGCCACCCAATCAGCCCCAGCATTTT CASSQEFMGPPNQPQHF
14 few TRBJ2-1 . TRBV27 TGTGCCAGCAGTCAGGGGCGGGAGTTTGGTGAGCAGTTCTTC CASSQGREFGEQFF
14 . TRBJ2-5 . TRBV9 TGTGCCAGCAGCCCTAGAACAGGGTCAGAGACCCAGTACTTC CASSPRTGSETQYF
16 few TRBJ2-3 TRBD2 TRBV7-2 TGTGCCAGCAGCTTAGCTGGCAGCGGGGGCACAGATACGCAGTATTTT CASSLAGSGGTDTQYF
15 . TRBJ1-2 TRBD1 TRBV10-3 TGTGCCACCGGGACAGGGAGAGGAATCAACTATGGCTACACCTTC CATGTGRGINYGYTF
10 . TRBJ1-5 . TRBV19 TGTGCCACCCCCAGGCAGCCCCAGCATTTT CATPRQPQHF
16 . TRBJ1-1 TRBD1 TRBV10-3 TGTGCCATCAGTGACTGGGACAGGGCCCTGAACACTGAAGCTTTCTTT CAISDWDRALNTEAFF
16 few TRBJ1-3 . TRBV25-1 TGTGCCAGCAGGCCCCCGACAGTACTCTCTGGAAACACCATATATTTT CASRPPTVLSGNTIYF
11 . TRBJ1-5 . TRBV6-1 TGTGCCAGCAGTTTAGATCAGCCCCAGCATTTT CASSLDQPQHF
18 . TRBJ2-3 TRBD2 TRBV11-2 TGTGCCAGCAGCAATCGGACTAGCGGGGGGACTAGCACAGATACGCAGTATTTT CASSNRTSGGTSTDTQYF
11 . TRBJ2-7 . TRBV2 TGTGCCAGCAGGGAGGGATACGAGCAGTACTTC CASREGYEQYF
15 . TRBJ1-4 . TRBV6-5 TGTGCCAGCAGTTACTCCACAGGGAGAAATGAGAAACTGTTTTTT CASSYSTGRNEKLFF
13 . TRBJ1-3 . TRBV28 TGTGCCAGCACCCCCGAGTATGGAAACACCATATATTTT CASTPEYGNTIYF
16 . TRBJ2-1 TRBD1 TRBV27 TGTGCCAGCAGTTTTCTGGGACAGAGCTCCTACAATGAGCAGTTCTTC CASSFLGQSSYNEQFF
16 . TRBJ2-7 TRBD2 TRBV4-1 TGCGCCAGCAGCCAGGAGCTAGCGGGGGGGCCCCACGAGCAGTACTTC CASSQELAGGPHEQYF
16 . TRBJ2-5 TRBD2 TRBV4-1 TGCGCCAGCAGCCAATCCGGACTAGCGGGGGGGACGACCCAGTACTTC CASSQSGLAGGTTQYF
13 . TRBJ1-2 . TRBV18 TGTGCCAGCTCACCCCCTACTAACTATGGCTACACCTTC CASSPPTNYGYTF
15 few TRBJ1-2 TRBD1 TRBV18 TGTGCCAGCTCACCCGGTCGGGACAGGGTCTATGGCTACACCTTC CASSPGRDRVYGYTF